This paragraph reports one T cell receptor beta chain. Its matching antigen is unknown. The junction had 6 bases not matched to a gene; V was cut back by 2 bases and J by 6 bases. Germline CDR1 and CDR2: MGHDK and SYGVNS. This CDR3 is built from 15 residues. This sample is drawn from a study of cytomegalovirus exposure and HLA in healthy donors. Study-level results: Confirmation was obtained in vitro that three CMV-associated chains are specific for CMV antigens. Cytomegalovirus-associated TCR beta chains were listed, numbering 150 to 200. Most TCR sequences showed up rarely, but some public TCRs showed up in many donors. A classifier reportedly called cytomegalovirus status with high sensitivity and specificity.

Sequencing was performed with immunoSEQ multiplex PCR; in TCRdb, only in-frame clones are kept and a portion is missing. In the table there are under 250,000 clones, roughly nine tenths of which are singletons. The receptor comes from a man aged 18 to 30 in good health and CMV-seropositive. Source material: PBMCs. The chain combines TRBV25-1 with TRBJ2-3, with 9 bases fitting TRBD1. The CDR3 region is CASSESRTGADTQYF. Here the CDR3 DNA reads TGTGCCAGCAGTGAAAGTCGGACAGGGGCGGATACGCAGTATTTT.